A single sample is the source of the 21 T cell receptor beta chains below, sequenced in a study of blood T cell repertoires in COVID-19. Sequencing was performed with immunoSEQ multiplex PCR; in TCRdb, only in-frame clones are kept and a portion is missing. The repertoire holds around 190,000 clones, roughly 86% seen once, with about 26% in the top ten. The sample consisted of PBMCs or T cells enriched from blood (not recorded which). The receptor source for this set is a woman in her forties in a cohort exposed to, infected with or recovered from COVID-19 (not recorded which).

In its sample, this clone was seen once. The V gene is TRBV27, the J gene TRBJ2-7, with 7 bases aligning to TRBD2. Germline CDR1 is MNHEY and CDR2 is SMNVEV (reference sequence). V gave up 3 bases and J gave up 2 bases; unmatched junction bases: 7. CDR3 length: 15 amino acids. The DNA of the CDR3 is TGTGCCAGCAGTTTGGATTCTAGCGGAACCTACGAGCAGTACTTC. Translation: CASSLDSSGTYEQYF.

The genes are TRBV6-2 or TRBV6-3 and TRBJ1-1, with D hard to call. The CDR3 consists of 12 residues. Germline CDR1 reads MNHEY; CDR2 reads SVGEGT. V lost 6 bases and J lost 1, with 6 bases in between. The CDR3 sequence: CASSVRNTEAFF. The CDR3 coding sequence is TGTGCCAGCAGCGTCCGGAACACTGAAGCTTTCTTT.

The chain recombines TRBV6-5 with TRBJ1-6, with a tentative D call TRBD1 (5 bases). The V gene lost 1 base and the J gene lost 10 bases, with 11 bases spanning the gap. Germline V gene sequence: CDR1 MNHEY, CDR2 SVGAGI. CDR3 length: 14 amino acids. DNA for the CDR3: TGTGCCAGCAGTTACTGGCAGGGCGGCTCACCCCTCCACTTT. Translated, it gives CASSYWQGGSPLHF.

The rearrangement joins TRBV7-2 to TRBJ2-7; 9 bases line up with TRBD2. Trimming removed 5 bases from V and 2 bases from J; junction bases left unmatched: 4. Germline V gives CDR1 SGHTA, CDR2 FQGNSA. The CDR3 is made up of 14 amino acids. The CDR3 is CASSPGTSTYEQYF. As DNA, the CDR3 is TGTGCCAGCAGCCCCGGGACTAGCACCTACGAGCAGTACTTC. The full variable domain, rest sourced from reference TRBV7-2 and TRBJ2-7, is GAGVSQSPSNKVTEKGKDVELRCDPISGHTALYWYRQSLGQGLEFLIYFQGNSAPDKSGLPSDRFSAERTGGSVSTLTIQRTQQEDSAVYLCASSPGTSTYEQYFGPGTRLTVT.

This chain links TRBV9 with TRBJ1-1; D uncertain. Germline V gene sequence: CDR1 SGDLS, CDR2 YYNGEE. The CDR3 contains 12 residues. V lost 2 bases and J 11 bases, leaving 13 bases between the germline ends. The DNA of the CDR3 is TGTGCCAGCAGCGTTGTACTAGAGAAGGCTTTCTTT. Its protein is CASSVVLEKAFF. The full variable domain, its missing parts supplied by reference TRBV9 and TRBJ1-1, is DSGVTQTPKHLITATGQRVTLRCSPRSGDLSVYWYQQSLDQGLQFLIQYYNGEERAKGNILERFSAQQFPDLHSELNLSSLELGDSALYFCASSVVLEKAFFGQGTRLTVV.

The V and J genes are TRBV30 and TRBJ1-1; TRBD1 agrees at 9 bases. V lost 4 bases and J lost 3; bases outside the gene matches: 6. Germline loops: CDR1 GTSNPN, CDR2 SVGIG (reference sequence). The CDR3 covers 14 residues. CDR3 nucleotide sequence: TGTGCCTGGAAGGGCCGGACAGGGGACACTGAAGCTTTCTTT. Its protein is CAWKGRTGDTEAFF.

Remarks on this clone: A read error may produce the germline difference seen at one junction end. The chain has TRBV7-8 and TRBJ2-5; 9 nucleotides match TRBD1. The germline CDR1 and CDR2 sequences are SGHVS and FQNEAQ. This CDR3 is built from 15 residues. The CDR3 DNA is TGTGCCAGTAGCTTTGGACAGGGGTCCCAAGAGACCCAGTACTTC. The encoded protein is CASSFGQGSQETQYF.

The chain combines TRBV19 with TRBJ1-1, with D unclear. Trimming cost V 6 bases and J 0 bases, with 8 bases left between them. The CDR3 runs to 13 residues. Germline V lookup: CDR1 LNHDA, CDR2 SQIVND (reference sequence). CDR3 sequence (DNA): TGTGCCAGTAGCCTCTACCTGAACACTGAAGCTTTCTTT. This codes for CASSLYLNTEAFF. Full variable domain (rest looked up from reference TRBV19 and TRBJ1-1): DGGITQSPKYLFRKEGQNVTLSCEQNLNHDAMYWYRQDPGQGLRLIYYSQIVNDFQKGDIAEGYSVSREKKESFPLTVTSAQKNPTAFYLCASSLYLNTEAFFGQGTRLTVV.

This rearrangement joins TRBV12-3 or TRBV12-4 to TRBJ1-2; unclear D gene. The V gene lost 5 bases and the J gene lost 6 bases, with 10 bases spanning the gap. The CDR3 is 12 amino acids. CDR3 sequence reads: CASSPGTHGYTF. The CDR3 DNA follows: TGTGCCAGCAGTCCGGGAACCCATGGCTACACCTTC.

This clone has at least ten counts. The genes are TRBV20-1 and TRBJ2-2, with 8 bases matching TRBD2. The CDR3 is 14 residues long. V shed 3 bases and J 3 bases; nucleotides not matched to a gene: 3. Germline CDR1 reads DFQATT; CDR2 reads SNEGSKA (reference sequence). Here the CDR3 DNA reads TGCAGTGCTAGTTCCGGGAGGGACACCGGGGAGCTGTTTTTT. Translation gives CSASSGRDTGELFF.

To note about this clone: Other DNA sequences in the same sample also yield this CDR3. The chain recombines TRBV6-1 with TRBJ1-2, with D uncertain. There are 13 residues in the CDR3. V dropped 3 bases and J dropped 4 bases, with 9 bases sitting between them. The germline V gene encodes CDR1 MNHNS and CDR2 SASEGT. CDR3 sequence: CASSEAGGYGYTF. The CDR3 DNA reads TGTGCCAGCAGTGAGGCCGGAGGCTATGGCTACACCTTC.

The rearrangement joins TRBV5-1 to TRBJ1-1; D is uncertain. The V gene's germline CDR1 is SGHRS and CDR2 YFSETQ. The CDR3 contains 14 residues. The germline V and J ends were trimmed by 0 bases and 1 base, with 7 bases remaining between them. The CDR3 region has the DNA TGCGCCAGCAGCTTGGCCGCGGGGAACACTGAAGCTTTCTTT. Translating gives CASSLAAGNTEAFF.

This rearrangement joins TRBV9 to TRBJ2-7, with TRBD2 identical over 8 bases. Germline CDR1 and CDR2: SGDLS and YYNGEE. V lost 0 bases and J lost 0; bases outside the gene matches: 2. The CDR3 has 15 amino acids. CDR3 residues: CASSVGSGSSYEQYF. CDR3 DNA sequence: TGTGCCAGCAGCGTAGGGAGCGGGAGCTCCTACGAGCAGTACTTC.

The genes are TRBV11-3 and TRBJ1-2; D not resolved. This CDR3 region has 13 residues. With 2 bases removed from V and 8 bases from J, the gap between germline ends came to 12 bases. The germline V gene has CDR1 SGHNT and CDR2 YENEEA. The CDR3 bases are TGTGCCAGCAGCTTAAGGAGGTCCGGGGGCTACACCTTC. This translates into CASSLRRSGGYTF. Together with reference TRBV11-3 and TRBJ1-2, the CDR3 gives the full variable domain: EAGVVQSPRYKIIEKKQPVAFWCNPISGHNTLYWYLQNLGQGPELLIRYENEEAVDDSQLPKDRFSAERLKGVDSTLKIQPAELGDSAVYLCASSLRRSGGYTFGSGTRLTVV.

This chain connects TRBV7-6 to TRBJ1-1, with TRBD1 matching over 7 bases. With 1 base clipped from V and 1 base from J, the junction kept 6 bases outside the gene matches. There are 16 residues in the CDR3. CDR1 and CDR2 from the germline V gene are SGHVS and FNYEAQ. The CDR3 protein is CASSLVSGTANTEAFF. The CDR3 nucleotides are TGTGCCAGCAGCTTAGTGTCAGGGACAGCGAACACTGAAGCTTTCTTT.

This clone was seen a handful of times. Other nucleotide sequences in the sample specify the same CDR3. The V gene is TRBV2, the J gene TRBJ1-6, with TRBD1 matching over 8 bases. Germline loops: CDR1 SNHLY, CDR2 FYNNEI. The length of the CDR3 is 15 residues. Unmatched junction bases numbered 5, after V lost 3 bases and J lost 7 bases. The CDR3 DNA sequence: TGTGCCAGCAGTGAGGCATCAGGGGGCAATTCACCCCTCCACTTT. Translated: CASSEASGGNSPLHF.

The chain uses TRBV2 and TRBJ2-5, with D possibly TRBD2 on 5 matching bases. Trimming took 2 bases from V and 4 from J, leaving 23 bases between them. The germline CDR1 and CDR2 sequences are SNHLY and FYNNEI. This CDR3 is built from 18 residues. The CDR3 reads CASSEWFEGAYLRETQYF. The DNA of the CDR3 is TGTGCCAGCAGTGAATGGTTTGAGGGAGCCTACCTCCGAGAGACCCAGTACTTC.

The chain employs TRBV7-2 and TRBJ1-5; D uncertain. Per the germline V gene, CDR1 is SGHTA and CDR2 is FQGNSA. Trimming removed 1 base at V and 0 bases at J, with 4 bases between. The CDR3 is 14 residues long. For the CDR3, the DNA is TGTGCCAGCAGCTTAGAACTTAGCAATCAGCCCCAGCATTTT. This encodes CASSLELSNQPQHF.

The V and J genes are TRBV4-1 and TRBJ1-2; 10 bases map to TRBD1. CDR1 and CDR2 from the germline V gene are MGHRA and YSYEKL. The length of the CDR3 is 17 residues. V shed 3 bases, J shed 4 bases, and the junction held 11 bases outside the gene matches. The CDR3 spells CASSHPTKTGGFYGYTF. The CDR3 coding sequence is TGCGCCAGCAGCCATCCCACCAAGACAGGGGGCTTCTATGGCTACACCTTC.

This rearrangement joins TRBV2 to TRBJ2-3; 7 nucleotides match TRBD2. The CDR3 runs to 16 residues. The J segment lost 5 bases and the V segment lost 6 bases, leaving 14 bases of the junction unmatched. CDR1 is SNHLY and CDR2 is FYNNEI in the germline V gene. The CDR3 here is CASRDPLRELRDTQYF. As DNA, the CDR3 is TGTGCCAGCAGGGACCCCCTGCGGGAGTTGAGAGATACGCAGTATTTT. Drawing the rest from reference TRBV2 and TRBJ2-3, the complete variable domain is EPEVTQTPSHQVTQMGQEVILRCVPISNHLYFYWYRQILGQKVEFLVSFYNNEISEKSEIFDDQFSVERPDGSNFTLKIRSTKLEDSAMYFCASRDPLRELRDTQYFGPGTRLTVL.

In this sample, this clone turned up once. This chain joins TRBV4-2 and TRBJ1-5; TRBD1 might be the D (6 bases). The V end lost 3 bases, the J end lost 3 bases, and 18 bases lay between the germline ends. Germline-derived CDR1 and CDR2 are LGHNA and YNFKEQ. The CDR3 sequence is 17 residues long. CDR3 amino acids: CASSQGQGLDINQPQHF. The CDR3 DNA reads TGTGCCAGCAGCCAGGGACAAGGGCTAGATATCAATCAGCCCCAGCATTTT.